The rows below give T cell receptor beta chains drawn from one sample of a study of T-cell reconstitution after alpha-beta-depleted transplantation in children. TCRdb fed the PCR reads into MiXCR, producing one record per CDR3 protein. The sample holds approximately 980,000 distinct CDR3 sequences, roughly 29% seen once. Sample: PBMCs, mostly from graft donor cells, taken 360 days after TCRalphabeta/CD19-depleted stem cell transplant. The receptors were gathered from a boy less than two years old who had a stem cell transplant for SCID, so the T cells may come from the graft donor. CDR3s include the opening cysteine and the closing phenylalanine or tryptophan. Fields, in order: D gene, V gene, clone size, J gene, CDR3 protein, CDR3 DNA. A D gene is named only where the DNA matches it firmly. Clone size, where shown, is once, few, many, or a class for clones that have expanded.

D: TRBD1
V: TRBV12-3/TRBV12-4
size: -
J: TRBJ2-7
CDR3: CASSPGTGSVNEQCF
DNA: TGTGCCAGCAGTCCGGGGACAGGGTCGGTGAACGAGCAGTGCTTC

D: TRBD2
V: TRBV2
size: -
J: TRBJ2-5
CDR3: CASSEPLAALETQYF
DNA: TGTGCCAGCAGTGAGCCCCTAGCGGCGCTGGAGACCCAGTACTTC

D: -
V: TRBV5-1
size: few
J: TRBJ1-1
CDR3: CASSPGADYMNTEAFF
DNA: TGCGCCAGCAGCCCGGGGGCAGACTACATGAACACTGAAGCTTTCTTT

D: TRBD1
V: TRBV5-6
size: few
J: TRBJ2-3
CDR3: CASSLEDRDTDTQYF
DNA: TGTGCCAGCAGCTTGGAGGACAGGGACACAGATACGCAGTATTTT

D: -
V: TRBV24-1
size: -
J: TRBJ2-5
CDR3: CATSGQHQETQYF
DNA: TGTGCCACCAGTGGGCAGCACCAAGAGACCCAGTACTTC

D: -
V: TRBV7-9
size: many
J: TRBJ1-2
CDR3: CASSLAGGNYGYTF
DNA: TGTGCCAGCAGCTTAGCTGGCGGGAACTATGGCTACACCTTC

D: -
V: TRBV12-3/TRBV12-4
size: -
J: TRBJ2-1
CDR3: CASSWSGVQGEQFF
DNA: TGTGCCAGCAGTTGGTCGGGGGTGCAGGGTGAGCAGTTCTTC

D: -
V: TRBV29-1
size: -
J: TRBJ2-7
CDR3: CSVEKGVGNEQYF
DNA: TGCAGCGTTGAAAAGGGGGTAGGGAACGAGCAGTACTTC

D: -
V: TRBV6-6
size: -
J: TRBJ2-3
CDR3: CASSRPGEDTQYF
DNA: TGTGCCAGCAGTCGACCCGGTGAAGATACGCAGTATTTT

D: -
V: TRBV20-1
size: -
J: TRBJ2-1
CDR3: CSARDVPNEQFF
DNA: TGCAGTGCTAGAGATGTCCCAAATGAGCAGTTCTTC

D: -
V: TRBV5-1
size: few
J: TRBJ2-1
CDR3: CASSPDFILGYNEQFF
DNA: TGCGCCAGCAGCCCCGACTTTATACTGGGCTACAATGAGCAGTTCTTC

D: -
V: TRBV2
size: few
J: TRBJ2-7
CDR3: CASHLGQSYEQYF
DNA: TGTGCCAGCCACCTAGGACAGTCCTACGAGCAGTACTTC

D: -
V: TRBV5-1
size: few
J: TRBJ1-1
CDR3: CASSDTRNTEAFF
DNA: TGCGCCAGCAGCGACACTCGGAACACTGAAGCTTTCTTT

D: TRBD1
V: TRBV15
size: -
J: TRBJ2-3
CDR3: CATSQGADTQYF
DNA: TGTGCCACCAGTCAGGGGGCAGATACGCAGTATTTT

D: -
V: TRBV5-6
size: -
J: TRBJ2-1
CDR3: CASSLGPFSYNEQFF
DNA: TGTGCCAGCAGCTTGGGCCCTTTCTCCTACAATGAGCAGTTCTTC

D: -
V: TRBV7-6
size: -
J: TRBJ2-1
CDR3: CASSPTPYYEQFF
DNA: TGTGCCAGCAGCCCTACCCCGTACTATGAGCAGTTCTTC

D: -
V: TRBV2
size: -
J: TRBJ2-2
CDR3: CASRTGPSNTGELFF
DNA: TGTGCCAGCCGGACCGGGCCGTCGAACACCGGGGAGCTGTTTTTT

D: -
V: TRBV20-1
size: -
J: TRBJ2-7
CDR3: CSASDRASSYEQYF
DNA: TGCAGTGCTAGCGACCGGGCGAGCTCCTACGAGCAGTACTTC

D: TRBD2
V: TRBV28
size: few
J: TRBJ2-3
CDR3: CASRVVLAAGTDTQYF
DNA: TGTGCCAGCCGAGTTGTACTAGCGGCGGGTACAGATACGCAGTATTTT

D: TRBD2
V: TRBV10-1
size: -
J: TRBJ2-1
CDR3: CASSGGILAGDFSYNEQFF
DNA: TGCGCCAGCAGTGGGGGGATACTAGCGGGAGACTTCTCGTACAATGAGCAGTTCTTC

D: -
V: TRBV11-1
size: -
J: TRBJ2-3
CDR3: CASSFLWAGSLSTDTQYF
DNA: -

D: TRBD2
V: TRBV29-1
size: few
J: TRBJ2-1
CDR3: CSVATGLAGTKFF
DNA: TGCAGCGTAGCTACGGGACTAGCGGGTACTAAGTTCTTC

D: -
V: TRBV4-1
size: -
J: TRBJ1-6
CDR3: CASSQEGRVVTSPLHF
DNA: TGCGCCAGCAGCCAAGAGGGCAGGGTGGTTACTTCACCCCTCCACTTT

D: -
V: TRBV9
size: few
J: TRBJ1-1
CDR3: CASSVLRPPLDTEAFF
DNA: TGTGCCAGCAGCGTGCTTCGTCCCCCGTTGGACACTGAAGCTTTCTTT

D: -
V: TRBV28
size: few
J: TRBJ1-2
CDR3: CASSFPQPGRLYGYTF
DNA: TGTGCCAGCAGTTTTCCACAGCCCGGGCGGCTCTATGGCTACACCTTC

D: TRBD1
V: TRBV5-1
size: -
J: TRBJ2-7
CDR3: CASSLGTGGVYEQYF
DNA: TGCGCCAGCAGCTTGGGGACAGGGGGCGTCTACGAGCAGTACTTC

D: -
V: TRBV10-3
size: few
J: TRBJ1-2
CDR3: CAIRGDTLANYGYTF
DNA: TGTGCCATCAGAGGGGACACCCTAGCTAACTATGGCTACACCTTC

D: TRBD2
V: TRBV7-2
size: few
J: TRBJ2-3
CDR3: CASLEPGGEDTQYF
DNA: TGTGCCAGCTTGGAGCCCGGGGGGGAAGATACGCAGTATTTT

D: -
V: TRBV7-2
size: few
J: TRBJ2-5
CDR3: CASSSYWGAETQYF
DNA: TGTGCCAGCAGTAGTTATTGGGGGGCGGAGACCCAGTACTTC

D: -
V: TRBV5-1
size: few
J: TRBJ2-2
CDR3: CASSLNSPSGELFF
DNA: TGCGCCAGCAGCTTGAATAGCCCCTCCGGGGAGCTGTTTTTT

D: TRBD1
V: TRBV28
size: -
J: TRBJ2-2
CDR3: CASRQGVGNTGELFF
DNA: TGTGCCAGCAGACAGGGGGTCGGGAACACCGGGGAGCTGTTTTTT

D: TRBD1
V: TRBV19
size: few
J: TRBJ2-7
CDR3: CASSIVRLTGSYEQYF
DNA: TGTGCCAGTAGTATAGTCCGCTTGACAGGGAGCTACGAGCAGTACTTC

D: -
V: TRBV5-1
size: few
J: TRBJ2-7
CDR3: CASQLVGGYEQYF
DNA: TGCGCCAGCCAATTAGTTGGGGGCTACGAGCAGTACTTC

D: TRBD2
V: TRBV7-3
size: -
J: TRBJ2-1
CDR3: CASSLTAGLESHEQFF
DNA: TGTGCCAGCAGCTTAACGGCGGGACTAGAATCCCATGAGCAGTTCTTC

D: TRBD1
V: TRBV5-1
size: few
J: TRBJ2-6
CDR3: CASSSWTGIAGANVLTF
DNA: TGCGCCAGCAGCTCCTGGACAGGGATCGCTGGGGCCAACGTCCTGACTTTC

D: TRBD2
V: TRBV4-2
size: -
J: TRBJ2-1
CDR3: CASSPIAGDEYNEQFF
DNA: TGTGCCAGCAGCCCAATCGCGGGGGACGAGTACAATGAGCAGTTCTTC

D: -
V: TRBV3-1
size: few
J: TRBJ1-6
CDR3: CASSQDTVSPLHF
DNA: TGTGCCAGCAGCCAAGACACAGTTTCACCCCTCCACTTT

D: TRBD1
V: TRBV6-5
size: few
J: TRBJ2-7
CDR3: CASSYSGQGDYEQYF
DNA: TGTGCCAGCAGTTACTCAGGACAGGGGGACTACGAGCAGTACTTC

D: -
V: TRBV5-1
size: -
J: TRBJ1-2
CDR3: CASSRNEGMGYGYTF
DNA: TGCGCCAGCAGCCGTAACGAGGGCATGGGGTATGGCTACACCTTC

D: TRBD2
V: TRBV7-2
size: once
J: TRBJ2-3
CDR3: CASSFTGGRADTQYF
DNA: TGTGCCAGCAGCTTCACGGGGGGGCGTGCAGATACGCAGTATTTT

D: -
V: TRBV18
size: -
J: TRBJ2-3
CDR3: CASSPRDHTDTQYF
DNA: TGTGCCAGCTCACCCAGGGACCACACAGATACGCAGTATTTT

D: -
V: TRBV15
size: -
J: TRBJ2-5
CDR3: CATSTGEGGVETQYF
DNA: TGTGCCACCAGCACCGGGGAAGGGGGAGTAGAGACCCAGTACTTC

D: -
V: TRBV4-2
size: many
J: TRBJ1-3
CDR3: CASGRQSSGNTIYF
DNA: TGTGCCAGCGGAAGACAGAGCTCTGGAAACACCATATATTTT

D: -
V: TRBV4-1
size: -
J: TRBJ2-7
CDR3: CASSPQGQLYEQYF
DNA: TGCGCCAGCAGCCCGCAGGGGCAGCTCTACGAGCAGTACTTC

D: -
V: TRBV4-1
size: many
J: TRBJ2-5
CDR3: CASSQAGPLEYF
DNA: TGCGCCAGCAGCCAAGCAGGGCCCCTCGAGTACTTC

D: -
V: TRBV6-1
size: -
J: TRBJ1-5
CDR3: CASRREVNQPQHF
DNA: TGTGCCAGCAGGAGGGAGGTCAATCAGCCCCAGCATTTT

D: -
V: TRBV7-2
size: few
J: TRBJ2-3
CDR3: CASSLGSYGALTDTQYF
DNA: TGTGCCAGCAGCTTAGGCAGTTATGGGGCCCTCACAGATACGCAGTATTTT

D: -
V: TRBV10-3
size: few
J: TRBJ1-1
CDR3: CAIQDPVNTEAFF
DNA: TGTGCCATCCAGGACCCCGTGAACACTGAAGCTTTCTTT

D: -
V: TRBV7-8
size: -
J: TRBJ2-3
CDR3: CASSLGRPRAVDTQYF
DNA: TGTGCCAGCAGCTTAGGGCGCCCAAGAGCGGTAGATACGCAGTATTTT

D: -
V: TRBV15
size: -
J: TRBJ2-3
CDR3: CATSRDRNVGTDTQYF
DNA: TGTGCCACCAGCAGAGACCGCAATGTTGGCACAGATACGCAGTATTTT

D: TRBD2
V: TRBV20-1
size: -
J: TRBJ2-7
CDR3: CSASLGLAGGYEQYF
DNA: TGCAGTGCTTCCCTTGGACTAGCGGGGGGCTACGAGCAGTACTTC

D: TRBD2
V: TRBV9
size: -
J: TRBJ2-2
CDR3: CASSVGGALGWVELFF
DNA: TGTGCCAGCAGCGTCGGGGGGGCCTTGGGTTGGGTGGAGCTGTTTTTT